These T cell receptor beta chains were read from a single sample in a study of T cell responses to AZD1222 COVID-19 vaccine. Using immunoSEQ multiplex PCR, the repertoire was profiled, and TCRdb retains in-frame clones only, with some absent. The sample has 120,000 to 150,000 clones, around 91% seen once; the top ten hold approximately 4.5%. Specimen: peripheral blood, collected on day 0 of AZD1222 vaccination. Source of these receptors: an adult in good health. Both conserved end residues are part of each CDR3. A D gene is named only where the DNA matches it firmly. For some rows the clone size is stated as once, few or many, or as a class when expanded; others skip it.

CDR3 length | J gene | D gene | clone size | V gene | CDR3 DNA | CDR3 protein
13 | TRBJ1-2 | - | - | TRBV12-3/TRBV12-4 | TGTGCCAGCAGTAGTGGAAGCGGCTATGGCTACACCTTC | CASSSGSGYGYTF
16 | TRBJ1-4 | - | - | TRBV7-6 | TGTGCCAGCAGCCCACAGGTCAGAGCAACTAATGAAAAACTGTTTTTT | CASSPQVRATNEKLFF
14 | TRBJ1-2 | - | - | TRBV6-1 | TGTGCCAGCAGTGAAATTGAGGGGTTTGGTGGCTACACCTTC | CASSEIEGFGGYTF
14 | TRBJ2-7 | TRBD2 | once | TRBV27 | TGTGCCAGCAGTTTCCTAGCGGGAGTTAACGAGCAGTACTTC | CASSFLAGVNEQYF
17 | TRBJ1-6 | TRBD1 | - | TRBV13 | TGTGCCAGCAGCCCAGGGGGAGGATGGAGCGGGAATTCACCCCTCCACTTT | CASSPGGGWSGNSPLHF
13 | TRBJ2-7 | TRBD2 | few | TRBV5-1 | TGCGCCAGCAGTCGGACTAGCTTAGACGAGCAGTACTTC | CASSRTSLDEQYF
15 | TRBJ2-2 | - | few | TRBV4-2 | TGTGCCAGCAGCCAAGTGGGTATAAACACCGGGGAGCTGTTTTTT | CASSQVGINTGELFF
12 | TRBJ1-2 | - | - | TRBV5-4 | TGTGCCAGCAGGGGTTCAGACTATGGCTACACCTTC | CASRGSDYGYTF
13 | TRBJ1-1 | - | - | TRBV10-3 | TGTGCCATCAGTGACGGGGGCCGCACTGAAGCTTTCTTT | CAISDGGRTEAFF
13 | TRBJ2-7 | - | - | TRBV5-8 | TGTGCCAGCACCGCCTCTTTCAAGTACGAGCAGTACTTC | CASTASFKYEQYF
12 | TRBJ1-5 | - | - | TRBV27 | TGTGCCGTCGAGGTGCGTGGACAGCCCCAGCATTTT | CAVEVRGQPQHF
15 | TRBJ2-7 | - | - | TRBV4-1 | TGCGCCAGCAGCCAAGATGCGGGACCTCCCTACGAGCAGTACTTC | CASSQDAGPPYEQYF
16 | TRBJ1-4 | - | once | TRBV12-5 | TGTGCTAGTGGTTTGGTAATAACCGATGAAGGTGAAAAACTGTTTTTT | CASGLVITDEGEKLFF
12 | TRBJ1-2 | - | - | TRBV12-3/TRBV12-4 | TGTGCCAGCAGTCCTCGGAACTATGGCTACACCTTC | CASSPRNYGYTF
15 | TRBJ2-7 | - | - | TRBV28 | TGTGCCAGCAGTTTCCCCGGGACGGAGGCCTACGAGCAGTACTTC | CASSFPGTEAYEQYF
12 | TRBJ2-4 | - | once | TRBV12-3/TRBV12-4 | TGTGCCAGCAGCCCTACCCAAAACATTCAGTACTTC | CASSPTQNIQYF
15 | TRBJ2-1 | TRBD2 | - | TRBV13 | TGTGCCAGCAGGGAGCGGGGCCCCTCCTACAATGAGCAGTTCTTC | CASRERGPSYNEQFF
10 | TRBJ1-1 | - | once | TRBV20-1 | TGCAGTGCGAGGACAGCCGAAGCTTTCTTT | CSARTAEAFF
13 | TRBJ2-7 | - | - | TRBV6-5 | TGTGCCAGCACTGGCCAGCCCGCCTACGAGCAGTACTTC | CASTGQPAYEQYF
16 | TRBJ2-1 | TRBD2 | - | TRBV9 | TGTGCCAGCAGCGTGTCTTCTAGCGGACTTCTGGATGAGCAGTTCTTC | CASSVSSSGLLDEQFF
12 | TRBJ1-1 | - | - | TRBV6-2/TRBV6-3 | TGTGCCAGCAGTTGGGGATTGGATGAAGCTTTCTTT | CASSWGLDEAFF
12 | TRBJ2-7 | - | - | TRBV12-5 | TGTGCTAGTGGTTTGCGGGGGTACGAGCAGTACTTC | CASGLRGYEQYF
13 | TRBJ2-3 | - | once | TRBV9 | TGTGCCAGCAGCGTAAGAGGAACAGATACGCAGTATTTT | CASSVRGTDTQYF
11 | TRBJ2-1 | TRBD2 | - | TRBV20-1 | TGCAGTGCTAGAGCGGGAGGGGAGCAGTTCTTC | CSARAGGEQFF
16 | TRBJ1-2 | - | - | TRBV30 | TGTGCCTGGACTGACCGCCGGGACGCCGGGAGGTATGGCTACACCTTC | CAWTDRRDAGRYGYTF
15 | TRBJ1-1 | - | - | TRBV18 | TGTGCCAGCTCAGCACTACGGGACAAGAACACTGAAGCTTTCTTT | CASSALRDKNTEAFF